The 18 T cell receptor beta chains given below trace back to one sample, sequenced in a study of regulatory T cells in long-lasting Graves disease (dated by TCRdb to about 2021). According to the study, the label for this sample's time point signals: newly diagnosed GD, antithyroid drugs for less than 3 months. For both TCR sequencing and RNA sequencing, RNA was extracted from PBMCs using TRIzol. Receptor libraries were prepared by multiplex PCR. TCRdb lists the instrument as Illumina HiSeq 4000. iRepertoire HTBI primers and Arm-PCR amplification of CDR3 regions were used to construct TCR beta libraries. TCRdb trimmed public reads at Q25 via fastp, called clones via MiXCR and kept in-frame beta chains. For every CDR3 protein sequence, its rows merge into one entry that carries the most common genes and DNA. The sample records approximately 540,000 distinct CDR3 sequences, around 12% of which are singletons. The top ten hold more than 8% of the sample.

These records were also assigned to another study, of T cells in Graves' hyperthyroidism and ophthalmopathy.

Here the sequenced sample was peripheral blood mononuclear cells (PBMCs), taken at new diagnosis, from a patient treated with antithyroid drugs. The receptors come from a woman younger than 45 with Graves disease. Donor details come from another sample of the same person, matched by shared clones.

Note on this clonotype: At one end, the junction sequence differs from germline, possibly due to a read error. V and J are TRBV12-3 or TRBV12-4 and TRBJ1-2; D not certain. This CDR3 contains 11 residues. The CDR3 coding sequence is TGTGCCAGCAGTGTCAGATTAGGCTACGCCTTC. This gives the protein CASSVRLGYAF.

The CDR3 DNA reads TGCAGTGCTAGTCCCGTCTACGAGCAGTACTTC. Protein sequence: CSASPVYEQYF. V usage is TRBV20-1 and J usage is TRBJ2-7; D gene unclear. In germline, CDR1 is DFQATT, CDR2 SNEGSKA (reference sequence). CDR3 length: 11 amino acids. V gave up 3 bases and J gave up 3 bases, with 6 bases separating them.

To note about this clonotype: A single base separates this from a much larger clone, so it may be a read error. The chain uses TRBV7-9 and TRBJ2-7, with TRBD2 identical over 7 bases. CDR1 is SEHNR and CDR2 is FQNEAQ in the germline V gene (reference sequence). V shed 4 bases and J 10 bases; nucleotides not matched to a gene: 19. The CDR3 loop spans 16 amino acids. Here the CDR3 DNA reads TGTGCCAGCAGCTCCAACCAGGCGGGAGAATGGGGCGATCAGTACTTC. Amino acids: CASSSNQAGEWGDQYF.

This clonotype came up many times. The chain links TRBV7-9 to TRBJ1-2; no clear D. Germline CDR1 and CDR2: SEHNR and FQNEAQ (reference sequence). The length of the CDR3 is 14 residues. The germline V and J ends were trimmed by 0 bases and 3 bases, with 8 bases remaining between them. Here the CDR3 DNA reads TGTGCCAGCAGCTTAGCGATGGCTGACTATGGCTACACCTTC. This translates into CASSLAMADYGYTF.

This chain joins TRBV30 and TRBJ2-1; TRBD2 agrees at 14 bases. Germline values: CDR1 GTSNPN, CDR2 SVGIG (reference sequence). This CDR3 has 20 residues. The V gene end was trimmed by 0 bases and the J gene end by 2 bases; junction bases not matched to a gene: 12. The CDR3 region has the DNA TGTGCCTGGAGTGTGGGGAAATGGACTAGCGGGGGGAGCCCCTACAATGAGCAGTTCTTC. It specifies CAWSVGKWTSGGSPYNEQFF.

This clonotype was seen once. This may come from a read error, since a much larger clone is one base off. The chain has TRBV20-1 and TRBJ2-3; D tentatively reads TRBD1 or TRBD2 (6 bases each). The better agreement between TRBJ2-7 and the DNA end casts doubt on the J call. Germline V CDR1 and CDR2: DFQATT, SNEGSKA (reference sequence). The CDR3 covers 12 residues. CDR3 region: CSGLRGDVEQYF. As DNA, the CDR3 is TGCAGTGGTTTAAGGGGGGATGTTGAGCAGTACTTC.

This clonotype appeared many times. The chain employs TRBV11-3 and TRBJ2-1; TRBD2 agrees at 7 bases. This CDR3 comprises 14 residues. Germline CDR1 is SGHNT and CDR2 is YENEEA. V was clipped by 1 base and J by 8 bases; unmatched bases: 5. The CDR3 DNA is TGTGCCAGCAGCTTAGGGACTAGTCGAGATGAGCAGTTCTTC. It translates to CASSLGTSRDEQFF. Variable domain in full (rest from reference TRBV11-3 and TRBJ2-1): EAGVVQSPRYKIIEKKQPVAFWCNPISGHNTLYWYLQNLGQGPELLIRYENEEAVDDSQLPKDRFSAERLKGVDSTLKIQPAELGDSAVYLCASSLGTSRDEQFFGPGTRLTVL.

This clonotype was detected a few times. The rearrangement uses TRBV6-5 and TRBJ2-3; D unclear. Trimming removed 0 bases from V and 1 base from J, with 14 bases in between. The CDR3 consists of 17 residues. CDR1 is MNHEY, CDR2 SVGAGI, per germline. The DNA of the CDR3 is TGTGCCAGCAGTTACTCGAATCCGGGTATTCGCACAGATACGCAGTATTTT. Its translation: CASSYSNPGIRTDTQYF.

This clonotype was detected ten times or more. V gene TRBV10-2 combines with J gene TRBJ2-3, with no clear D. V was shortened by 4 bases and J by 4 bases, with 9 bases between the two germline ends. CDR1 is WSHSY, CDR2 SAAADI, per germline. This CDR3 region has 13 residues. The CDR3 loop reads CASSGFIADTQYF. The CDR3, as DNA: TGCGCCAGCAGTGGTTTTATCGCAGATACGCAGTATTTT.

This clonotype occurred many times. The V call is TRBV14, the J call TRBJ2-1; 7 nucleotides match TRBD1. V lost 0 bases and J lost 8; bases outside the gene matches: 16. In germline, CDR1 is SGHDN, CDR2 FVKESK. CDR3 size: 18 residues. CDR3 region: CASSQDLLATGSIDEQFF. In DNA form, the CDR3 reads TGTGCCAGCAGCCAAGATCTTTTGGCGACAGGGAGTATCGATGAGCAGTTCTTC.

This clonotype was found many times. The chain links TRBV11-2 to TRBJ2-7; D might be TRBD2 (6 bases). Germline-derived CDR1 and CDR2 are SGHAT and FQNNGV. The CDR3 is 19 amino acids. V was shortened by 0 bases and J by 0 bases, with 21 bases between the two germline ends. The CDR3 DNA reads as TGTGCCAGCAGCTTAGAGCGGGTCACAATGGGGGGAAGCTCCTACGAGCAGTACTTC. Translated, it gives CASSLERVTMGGSSYEQYF.

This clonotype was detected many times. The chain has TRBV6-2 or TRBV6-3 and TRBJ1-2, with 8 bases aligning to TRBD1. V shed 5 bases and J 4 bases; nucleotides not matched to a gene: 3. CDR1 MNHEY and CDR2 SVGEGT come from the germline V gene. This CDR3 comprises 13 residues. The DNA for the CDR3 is TGTGCCAGCAGTCAGGGGGCTCTCTATGGCTACACCTTC. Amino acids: CASSQGALYGYTF.

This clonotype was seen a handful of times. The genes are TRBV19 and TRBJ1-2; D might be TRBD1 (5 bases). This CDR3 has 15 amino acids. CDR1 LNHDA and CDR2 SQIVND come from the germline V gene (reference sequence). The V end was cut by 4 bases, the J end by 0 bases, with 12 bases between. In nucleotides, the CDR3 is TGTGCCAGTAGTAGGGGCAGAACTCCTAACTATGGCTACACCTTC. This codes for CASSRGRTPNYGYTF.

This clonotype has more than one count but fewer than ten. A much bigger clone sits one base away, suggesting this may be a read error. The CDR3 here is CASSRAMNTEAFF. For the CDR3, the DNA is TGTGCCAGCTCACGGGCGATGAACACTGAAGCTTTCTTT. The V gene is TRBV18, the J gene TRBJ1-1; D is unclear. V was trimmed by 4 bases and J by 0 bases, leaving 6 bases between them. The CDR3 extends over 13 amino acids. The V gene's germline CDR1 is KGHSH and CDR2 LQKENI. The full variable domain, its missing parts supplied by reference TRBV18 and TRBJ1-1, is NAGVMQNPRHLVRRRGQEARLRCSPMKGHSHVYWYRQLPEEGLKFMVYLQKENIIDESGMPKERFSAEFPKEGPSILRIQQVVRGDSAAYFCASSRAMNTEAFFGQGTRLTVV.

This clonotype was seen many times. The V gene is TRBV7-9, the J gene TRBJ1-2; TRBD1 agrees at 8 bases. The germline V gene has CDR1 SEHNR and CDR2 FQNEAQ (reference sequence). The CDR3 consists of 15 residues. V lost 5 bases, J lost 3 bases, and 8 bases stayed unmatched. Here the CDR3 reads CASSHRDRLHYGYTF. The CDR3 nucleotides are TGTGCCAGCAGCCACCGGGACAGGTTGCACTATGGCTACACCTTC.

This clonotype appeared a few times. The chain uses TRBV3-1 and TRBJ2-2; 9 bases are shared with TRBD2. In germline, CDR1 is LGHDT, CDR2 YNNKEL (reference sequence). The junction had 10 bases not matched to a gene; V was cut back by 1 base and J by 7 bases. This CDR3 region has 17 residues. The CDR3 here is CASSQVAGVISVGELFF. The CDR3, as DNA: TGTGCCAGCAGCCAAGTAGCGGGAGTAATTTCTGTCGGGGAGCTGTTTTTT.

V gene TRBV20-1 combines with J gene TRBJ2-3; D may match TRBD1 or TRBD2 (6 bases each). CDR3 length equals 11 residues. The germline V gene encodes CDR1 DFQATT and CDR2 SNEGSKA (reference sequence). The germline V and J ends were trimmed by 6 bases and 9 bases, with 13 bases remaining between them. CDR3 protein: CSASLGGTQYF. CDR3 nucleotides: TGCAGTGCGAGCCTGGGGGGCACGCAGTATTTT.

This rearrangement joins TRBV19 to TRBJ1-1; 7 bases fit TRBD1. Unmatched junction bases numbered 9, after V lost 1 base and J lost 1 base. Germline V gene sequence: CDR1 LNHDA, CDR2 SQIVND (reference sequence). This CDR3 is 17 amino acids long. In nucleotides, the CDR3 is TGTGCCAGTAGTATAGGGAACAGGGGTCGCGCGAACACTGAAGCTTTCTTT. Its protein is CASSIGNRGRANTEAFF.